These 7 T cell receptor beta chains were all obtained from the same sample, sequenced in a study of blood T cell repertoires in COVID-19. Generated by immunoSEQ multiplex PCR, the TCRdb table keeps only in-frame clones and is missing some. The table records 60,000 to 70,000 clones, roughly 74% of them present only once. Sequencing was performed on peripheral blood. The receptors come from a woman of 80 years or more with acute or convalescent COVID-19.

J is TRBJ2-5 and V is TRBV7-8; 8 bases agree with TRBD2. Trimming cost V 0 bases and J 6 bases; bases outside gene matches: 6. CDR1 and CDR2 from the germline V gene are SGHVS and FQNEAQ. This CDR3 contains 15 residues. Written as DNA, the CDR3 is TGTGCCAGCAGCTTAGCGGGAAGCGGGAGAAAGACCCAGTACTTC. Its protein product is CASSLAGSGRKTQYF.

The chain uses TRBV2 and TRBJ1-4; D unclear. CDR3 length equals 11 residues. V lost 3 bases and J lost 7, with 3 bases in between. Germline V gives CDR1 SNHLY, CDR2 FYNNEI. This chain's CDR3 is CASSDIEKLFF. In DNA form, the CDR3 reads TGTGCCAGCAGTGATATTGAAAAACTGTTTTTT.

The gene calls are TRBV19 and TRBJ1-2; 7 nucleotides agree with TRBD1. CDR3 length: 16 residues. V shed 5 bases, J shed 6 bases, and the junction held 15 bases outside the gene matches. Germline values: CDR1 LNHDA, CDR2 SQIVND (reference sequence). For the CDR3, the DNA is TGTGCCAGTAGTTCAGGTCACAGGGGTAAGCGACATGGCTACACCTTC. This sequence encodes CASSSGHRGKRHGYTF.

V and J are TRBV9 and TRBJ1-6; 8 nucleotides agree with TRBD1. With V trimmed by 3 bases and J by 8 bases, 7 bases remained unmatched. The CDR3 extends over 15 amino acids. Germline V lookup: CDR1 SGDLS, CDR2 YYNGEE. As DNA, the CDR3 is TGTGCCAGCAGCGGGAGGACAGGGTGGGATTCACCCCTCCACTTT. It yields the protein CASSGRTGWDSPLHF. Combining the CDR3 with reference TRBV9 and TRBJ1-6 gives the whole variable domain DSGVTQTPKHLITATGQRVTLRCSPRSGDLSVYWYQQSLDQGLQFLIQYYNGEERAKGNILERFSAQQFPDLHSELNLSSLELGDSALYFCASSGRTGWDSPLHFGNGTRLTVT.

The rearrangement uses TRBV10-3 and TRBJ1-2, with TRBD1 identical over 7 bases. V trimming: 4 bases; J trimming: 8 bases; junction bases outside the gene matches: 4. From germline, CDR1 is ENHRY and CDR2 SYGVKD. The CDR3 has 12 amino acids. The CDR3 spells CAISVTDRGYTF. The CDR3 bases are TGTGCCATCAGTGTGACGGACAGGGGCTACACCTTC.

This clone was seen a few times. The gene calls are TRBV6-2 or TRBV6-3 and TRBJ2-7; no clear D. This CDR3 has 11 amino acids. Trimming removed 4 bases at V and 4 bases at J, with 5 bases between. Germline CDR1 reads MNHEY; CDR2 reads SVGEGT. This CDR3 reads CASSWSYEQYF. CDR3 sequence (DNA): TGTGCCAGCAGTTGGAGTTACGAGCAGTACTTC.

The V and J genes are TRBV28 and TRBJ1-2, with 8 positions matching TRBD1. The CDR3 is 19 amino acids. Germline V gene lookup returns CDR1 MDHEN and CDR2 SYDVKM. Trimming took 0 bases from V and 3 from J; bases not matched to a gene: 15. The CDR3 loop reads CASSLWGAGQGAFYYGYTF. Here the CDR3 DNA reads TGTGCCAGCAGTTTATGGGGGGCAGGACAGGGAGCATTTTACTATGGCTACACCTTC.